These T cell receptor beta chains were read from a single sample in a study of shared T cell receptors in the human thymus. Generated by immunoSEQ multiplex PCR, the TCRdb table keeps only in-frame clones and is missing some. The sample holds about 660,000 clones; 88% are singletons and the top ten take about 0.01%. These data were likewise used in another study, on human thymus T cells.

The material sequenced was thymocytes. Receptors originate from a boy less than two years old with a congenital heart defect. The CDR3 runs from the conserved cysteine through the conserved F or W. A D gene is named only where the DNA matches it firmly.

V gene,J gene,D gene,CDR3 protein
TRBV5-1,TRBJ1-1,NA,CASSPPRGGGGNTEAFF
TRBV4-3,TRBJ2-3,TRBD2,CASSQTGGSTDTQYF
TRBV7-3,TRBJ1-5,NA,CASSVSPSGFHQPQHF
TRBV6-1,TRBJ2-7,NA,CASSSTDEQYF
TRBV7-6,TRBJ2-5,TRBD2,CASSDGLAGETQYF
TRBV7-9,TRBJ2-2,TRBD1,CASSPPPDRGNTGELFF
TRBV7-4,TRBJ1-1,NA,CASSYKAGSSTEAFF
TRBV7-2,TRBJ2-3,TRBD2,CASSLSGGPIADTQYF
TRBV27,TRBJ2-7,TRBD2,CASSLVMGGTGEQYF
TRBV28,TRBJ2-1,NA,CASSLTSRVGEQFF
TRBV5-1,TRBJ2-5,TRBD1,CASSLGGQGGGETQYF
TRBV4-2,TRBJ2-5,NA,CASSPLSSAPRETQYF
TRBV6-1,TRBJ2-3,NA,CASPAGPPSTDTQYF
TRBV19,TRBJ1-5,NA,CASSIPQGFWPQHF
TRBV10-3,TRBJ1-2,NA,CAISSREGGNYGYTF
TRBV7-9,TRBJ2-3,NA,CASSWQASAREGDTQYF
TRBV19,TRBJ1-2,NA,CASRRHRVREYYGYTF
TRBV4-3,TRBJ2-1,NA,CASSQGSGPDYSEQFF
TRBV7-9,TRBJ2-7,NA,CASSLLRDRETSEQHF
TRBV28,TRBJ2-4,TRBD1,CATSKGGAKNIQYF
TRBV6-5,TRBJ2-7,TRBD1,CASSAPGQGYEQYF
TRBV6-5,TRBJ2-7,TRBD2,CASSKLAGSSYEQYF
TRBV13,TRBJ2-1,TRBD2,CASSLWKLAGGVAYNEQFF
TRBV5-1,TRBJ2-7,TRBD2,CASSLGPGLAGNYEQYF
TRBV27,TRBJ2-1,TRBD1,CASTSGTEENEQFF
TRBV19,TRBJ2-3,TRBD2,CASSSRTSGKPDTQYF
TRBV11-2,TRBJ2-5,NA,CASTKGRRGETQYF
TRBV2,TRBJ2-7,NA,CASRATGRSSYEQYF
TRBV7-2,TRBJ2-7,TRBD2,CASSLIELAGAPRSYEQYF
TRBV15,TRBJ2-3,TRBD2,CATSTRAGVGTDTQYF
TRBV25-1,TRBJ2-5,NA,CASSPGRSWEEQYF
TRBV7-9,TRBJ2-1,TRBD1,CASSLRDRILNEQFF
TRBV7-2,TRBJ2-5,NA,CASSRPEQGYQETQYF
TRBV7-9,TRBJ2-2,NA,CASSLEFIRNTGELFF
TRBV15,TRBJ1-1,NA,CATSRDSEAYRVNTEAFF
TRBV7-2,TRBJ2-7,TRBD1,CASSVGTAKKRTYEQYF
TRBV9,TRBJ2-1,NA,CASSVVPRGTRGNEQFF
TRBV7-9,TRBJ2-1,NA,CASSLIGGIPGNEQFF
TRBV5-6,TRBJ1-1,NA,CASSNPGGPNTEAFF
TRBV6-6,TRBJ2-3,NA,CASGGLRDTQYF